The clone carrying this TCR beta chain was counted once. V lost 4 bases and J lost 4, with 14 bases in between. The CDR3 length is 15 residues. The germline gives CDR1 SGHRS, CDR2 YFSETQ. Amplified TCR beta CDR3 regions derived from RNA transcripts. First-round RT-PCR of the TCR CDR3 relied on the HTBI primer set. One entry per CDR3 protein results from TCRdb running MiXCR on the multiplex PCR reads. The repertoire holds more than 500,000 distinct CDR3 sequences, with 15% to 20% as singletons. This entry belongs to a study of T cells in Graves' hyperthyroidism and ophthalmopathy. This sequence joins TRBV5-1 and TRBJ2-2; D remains unclear. The source is a woman in her twenties or thirties with Graves' ophthalmopathy. Source material: blood. The CDR3 reads CASSHNSLGTGELFF. CDR3 nucleotide sequence: TGCGCCAGCAGCCATAACTCCTTAGGCACCGGGGAGCTGTTTTTT.